These 24 T cell receptor beta chains originate from one sample sequenced in a study of cytomegalovirus exposure and HLA in healthy donors. The study ran its PCR with 60 Vbeta and 13 Jbeta primers. The table came from immunoSEQ multiplex PCR; TCRdb's copy has only in-frame clones and leaves some out. The repertoire holds 150,000 to 190,000 clones, with roughly 80% as singletons. The specimen was PBMCs. These receptors all stem from a man aged 18 to 29 in good health and CMV-seronegative.

V usage is TRBV19 and J usage is TRBJ2-6, with 8 bases identical to TRBD1. The CDR3 loop spans 16 amino acids. Germline V gene lookup returns CDR1 LNHDA and CDR2 SQIVND (reference sequence). After removal of 6 bases from V and 3 bases from J, the junction contained 7 bases not matched to a gene. This chain's CDR3 is CASSDPGGYGANVLTF. The CDR3 nucleotides are TGTGCCAGTAGCGATCCAGGGGGCTATGGGGCCAACGTCCTGACTTTC.

Of note for this clone: The junction and the germline gene differ at one end; a read error may be behind it. The chain has TRBV7-9 and TRBJ2-5; TRBD1 agrees at 10 bases. Germline CDR1 and CDR2: SEHNR and FQNEAQ (reference sequence). The CDR3 extends over 16 amino acids. CDR3 sequence reads: CSSSHKVGTGEETQYF. CDR3 coding DNA: TGTTCCAGCAGCCACAAAGTGGGGACAGGGGAGGAGACCCAGTACTTC.

The chain has TRBV19 and TRBJ1-1, with D unresolved. The CDR3 has 12 residues. Germline V lookup: CDR1 LNHDA, CDR2 SQIVND (reference sequence). V lost 5 bases to trimming and J lost 1 base, with 5 bases between them. The CDR3 DNA sequence: TGTGCCAGTAGTCCCCGGAACACTGAAGCTTTCTTT. Residues: CASSPRNTEAFF. Using reference TRBV19 and TRBJ1-1 for the parts outside the CDR3, the full variable domain is DGGITQSPKYLFRKEGQNVTLSCEQNLNHDAMYWYRQDPGQGLRLIYYSQIVNDFQKGDIAEGYSVSREKKESFPLTVTSAQKNPTAFYLCASSPRNTEAFFGQGTRLTVV.

This clone was seen only once. The chain recombines TRBV15 with TRBJ1-2; 7 nucleotides align to TRBD1. With V trimmed by 4 bases and J by 1 base, 6 bases remained unmatched. CDR1 and CDR2 (germline): LNHNV, YYDKDF (reference sequence). CDR3 size: 15 residues. The CDR3: CATSMPGQYNYGYTF. The CDR3, as DNA: TGTGCCACCAGCATGCCGGGACAGTATAACTATGGCTACACCTTC.

CDR3 loop: CSADRLTDTQYF. For the CDR3, the DNA is TGCAGCGCGGACAGGCTAACAGATACGCAGTATTTT. This chain links TRBV29-1 with TRBJ2-3; 7 bases match TRBD1. Germline V gives CDR1 SQVTM, CDR2 ANQGSEA. J was trimmed by 3 bases and V by 7 bases; bases with no gene match: 4. This CDR3 is 12 amino acids long.

The chain uses TRBV6-6 and TRBJ2-7; 7 bases agree with TRBD1. The CDR3 loop spans 13 amino acids. Per the germline V gene, CDR1 is MNHNY and CDR2 is SVGAGI (reference sequence). The trim removed 6 bases at V and 4 bases at J, leaving 6 bases unmatched. This CDR3 reads CASSRQGEYEQYF. CDR3 DNA: TGTGCCAGCAGCCGACAGGGAGAGTACGAGCAGTACTTC.

The V and J genes are TRBV5-1 and TRBJ2-5; 7 bases align to TRBD1. Germline CDR1 SGHRS, CDR2 YFSETQ. The J segment lost 2 bases and the V segment lost 4 bases, leaving 8 bases of the junction unmatched. The CDR3 has 15 amino acids. CDR3 sequence: CASSPDRTGQETQYF. DNA for the CDR3: TGCGCCAGCAGCCCGGACAGGACTGGTCAAGAGACCCAGTACTTC.

There are a few counts of this clone. CDR3 sequence reads: CASSPPGGDTQYF. As DNA, the CDR3 is TGTGCCAGCTCACCACCGGGGGGTGATACGCAGTATTTT. V is TRBV18 and J is TRBJ2-3; possibly TRBD2 for D (6 bases). Germline V lookup: CDR1 KGHSH, CDR2 LQKENI. V was cut by 0 bases and J by 6 bases, with 7 bases left in between. The CDR3 is made up of 13 amino acids. Variable domain in full (rest from reference TRBV18 and TRBJ2-3): NAGVMQNPRHLVRRRGQEARLRCSPMKGHSHVYWYRQLPEEGLKFMVYLQKENIIDESGMPKERFSAEFPKEGPSILRIQQVVRGDSAAYFCASSPPGGDTQYFGPGTRLTVL.

V is TRBV6-1 and J is TRBJ2-2; a weak D match, TRBD2 (5 bases). The CDR3 has 15 residues. CDR1 and CDR2 from the germline V gene are MNHNS and SASEGT. V lost 2 bases and J lost 0, with 7 bases in between. In DNA, the CDR3 is TGTGCCAGCAGTGAACGAGGGACGAACACCGGGGAGCTGTTTTTT. Translation: CASSERGTNTGELFF.

The rearrangement joins TRBV4-3 to TRBJ2-7; the D is unclear. Matching the DNA end better, TRBJ2-4 makes the J call doubtful. CDR3 length: 11 amino acids. Germline lookup yields CDR1 LGHNA and CDR2 YSLEER. The CDR3 spells CASSQADIQYF. The CDR3 DNA follows: TGCGCCAGCAGCCAAGCGGACATTCAGTACTTC.

V and J are TRBV2 and TRBJ1-2, with D maybe TRBD1 (6 bases). Per the germline V gene, CDR1 is SNHLY and CDR2 is FYNNEI. Trimming shortened V by 8 bases and J by 2 bases, and 18 bases separated the two germline ends. This CDR3 is 15 amino acids long. The CDR3 reads CASVRDRPLNYGYTF. The CDR3 DNA follows: TGTGCCAGCGTTCGAGACAGGCCCCTAAACTATGGCTACACCTTC.

The chain is built from TRBV15 and TRBJ1-5, with 8 nucleotides matching TRBD1. Germline V CDR1 and CDR2: LNHNV, YYDKDF (reference sequence). Germline trimming cut 1 base from V and 0 bases from J; bases unmatched to any gene: 2. This CDR3 spans 16 amino acids. The CDR3 sequence is CATSRGQGYSNQPQHF. The CDR3 DNA is TGTGCCACCAGCAGAGGACAGGGGTATAGCAATCAGCCCCAGCATTTT.

This clone was seen more than once but under ten times. The genes are TRBV7-9 and TRBJ1-2, with TRBD1 as a possible D gene (6 bases). V lost 3 bases and J 2 bases, leaving 25 bases between the germline ends. CDR3 length: 19 amino acids. Germline CDR1 and CDR2: SEHNR and FQNEAQ (reference sequence). This CDR3 is CASSFAGGRIQGSNYGYTF. The CDR3 region has the DNA TGTGCCAGCAGCTTTGCGGGGGGCAGGATACAGGGCTCGAACTATGGCTACACCTTC. Filled out from reference TRBV7-9 and TRBJ1-2, the complete variable domain reads DTGVSQNPRHKITKRGQNVTFRCDPISEHNRLYWYRQTLGQGPEFLTYFQNEAQLEKSRLLSDRFSAERPKGSFSTLEIQRTEQGDSAMYLCASSFAGGRIQGSNYGYTFGSGTRLTVV.

This chain joins TRBV5-1 and TRBJ2-5; D gene uncertain. CDR1 is SGHRS and CDR2 is YFSETQ in the germline V gene. Trimming shortened V by 0 bases and J by 1 base, and 4 bases separated the two germline ends. The CDR3 sequence is 13 residues long. The CDR3 coding sequence is TGCGCCAGCAGCTTGGCCAGCCAAGAGACCCAGTACTTC. Translated, it gives CASSLASQETQYF.

The V and J genes are TRBV7-2 and TRBJ2-2; no clear D. This CDR3 contains 11 residues. Trimming removed 10 bases from V and 7 bases from J, with 10 bases in between. Germline assignment: CDR1 SGHTA and CDR2 FQGNSA. For the CDR3, the DNA is TGTGCCATTGGGCCGATCGGGGAGCTGTTTTTT. Translation: CAIGPIGELFF.

This chain joins TRBV4-3 and TRBJ1-2; weak D call: TRBD1 (6 bases). Deletions cut 0 bases from V and 7 bases from J, with 15 bases between. CDR3 length: 15 amino acids. Germline V gene lookup returns CDR1 LGHNA and CDR2 YSLEER. The CDR3 loop is CASSQDRGGPAGYTF. DNA for the CDR3: TGCGCCAGCAGCCAAGATCGGGGGGGGCCGGCTGGCTACACCTTC.

V and J are TRBV6-6 and TRBJ2-5; 8 bases match TRBD2. Per germline, CDR1 MNHNY and CDR2 SVGAGI (reference sequence). V lost 2 bases and J lost 2; bases outside the gene matches: 7. CDR3 length: 16 residues. This CDR3 reads CASSYGAGGWQETQYF. DNA for the CDR3: TGTGCCAGCAGTTACGGCGCGGGAGGCTGGCAAGAGACCCAGTACTTC.

V is TRBV7-9 and J is TRBJ2-3; TRBD2 matches at 7 bases. CDR1 and CDR2 from the germline V gene are SEHNR and FQNEAQ (reference sequence). The V segment lost 1 base and the J segment 0 bases; nucleotides outside the gene matches: 4. CDR3 size: 16 residues. The CDR3 bases are TGTGCCAGCAGCTTAGGCGGGAGACCCAGCACAGATACGCAGTATTTT. This translates into CASSLGGRPSTDTQYF.

The chain couples TRBV25-1 to TRBJ2-1, with D uncertain. V was pared by 4 bases and J by 8 bases, with 12 bases between. Germline CDR1 MGHDK, CDR2 SYGVNS. This CDR3 region has 13 residues. CDR3 nucleotides: TGTGCCAGCAGTGGACGCGGAGTCCATGAGCAGTTCTTC. It encodes CASSGRGVHEQFF. The full variable domain, in which reference TRBV25-1 and TRBJ2-1 provide the parts outside the CDR3, is EADIYQTPRYLVIGTGKKITLECSQTMGHDKMYWYQQDPGMELHLIHYSYGVNSTEKGDLSSESTVSRIRTEHFPLTLESARPSHTSQYLCASSGRGVHEQFFGPGTRLTVL.

The rearrangement links TRBV10-3 to TRBJ1-1, with D hard to call. CDR3 length equals 14 residues. Germline-derived CDR1 and CDR2 are ENHRY and SYGVKD. V shed 3 bases and J shed 5 bases, with 13 bases lying between them. CDR3 DNA sequence: TGTGCCATCAGTGACCCCCGTGTTCGGACTGAAGCTTTCTTT. As protein: CAISDPRVRTEAFF.

In nucleotides, the CDR3 is TGTGCCAGCAGTTTCTCCGGGCGGGAGTACCAAGAGACCCAGTACTTC. It is translated as CASSFSGREYQETQYF. The rearrangement links TRBV13 to TRBJ2-5; 7 bases agree with TRBD2. V dropped 6 bases and J dropped 0; count of bases not matched to a gene: 10. The CDR3 spans 16 residues. Germline CDR1 PRHDT, CDR2 FYEKMQ (reference sequence).

This rearrangement joins TRBV28 to TRBJ1-5; D is perhaps TRBD1 (6 bases). The germline V gene encodes CDR1 MDHEN and CDR2 SYDVKM. Trimming removed 5 bases from V and 2 bases from J, with 16 bases in between. The CDR3 runs to 16 residues. CDR3 bases: TGTGCCAGCAGTGGACGGGGGGCCGGGGGCAATCAGCCCCAGCATTTT. It codes for CASSGRGAGGNQPQHF. The full variable domain, in which reference TRBV28 and TRBJ1-5 provide the parts outside the CDR3, is DVKVTQSSRYLVKRTGEKVFLECVQDMDHENMFWYRQDPGLGLRLIYFSYDVKMKEKGDIPEGYSVSREKKERFSLILESASTNQTSMYLCASSGRGAGGNQPQHFGDGTRLSIL.

The chain couples TRBV27 to TRBJ2-1; a weak D match, TRBD2 (6 bases). The CDR3 spans 16 residues. The V end was cut by 3 bases, the J end by 5 bases, with 17 bases between. CDR1 MNHEY and CDR2 SMNVEV come from the germline V gene (reference sequence). The CDR3 coding sequence is TGTGCCAGCAGTTTTCGTGGGAGGATTTCTCACAATGAGCAGTTCTTC. Translated: CASSFRGRISHNEQFF.

CDR3 bases: TGTGCCAGCAGCGTAGCCCGCGGGGGCGCCCAAGAGACCCAGTACTTC. Translating it yields CASSVARGGAQETQYF. The chain carries TRBV9 and TRBJ2-5; tentative D call: TRBD2 (7 bases). The CDR3 is made up of 16 amino acids. The germline V and J ends were trimmed by 0 bases and 1 base, with 13 bases remaining between them. Germline CDR1 SGDLS, CDR2 YYNGEE.